This TCR beta chain was found in a study of blood T cell repertoires in COVID-19. Background on the study: In each case, the material was cDNA or gDNA derived from T cells, B-cell-depleted T cells, or PBMCs.

The J segment lost 8 bases and the V segment lost 5 bases, leaving 7 bases of the junction unmatched. The CDR3 totals 15 residues. Germline V gives CDR1 SGHTA, CDR2 FQGNSA. The assay was immunoSEQ multiplex PCR, and TCRdb's table has in-frame clones only and misses some. The table has some 130,000 clones, roughly 91% seen once. This clone was seen just once. Source material: peripheral blood. This receptor was obtained from a man between 60 and 70 years old with COVID-19, enrolled during active disease. The chain employs TRBV7-2 and TRBJ2-3; 13 nucleotides match TRBD2. Here the CDR3 reads CASSHTSGGAGTQYF. CDR3 sequence (DNA): TGTGCCAGCAGCCATACTAGCGGGGGGGCGGGTACGCAGTATTTT.